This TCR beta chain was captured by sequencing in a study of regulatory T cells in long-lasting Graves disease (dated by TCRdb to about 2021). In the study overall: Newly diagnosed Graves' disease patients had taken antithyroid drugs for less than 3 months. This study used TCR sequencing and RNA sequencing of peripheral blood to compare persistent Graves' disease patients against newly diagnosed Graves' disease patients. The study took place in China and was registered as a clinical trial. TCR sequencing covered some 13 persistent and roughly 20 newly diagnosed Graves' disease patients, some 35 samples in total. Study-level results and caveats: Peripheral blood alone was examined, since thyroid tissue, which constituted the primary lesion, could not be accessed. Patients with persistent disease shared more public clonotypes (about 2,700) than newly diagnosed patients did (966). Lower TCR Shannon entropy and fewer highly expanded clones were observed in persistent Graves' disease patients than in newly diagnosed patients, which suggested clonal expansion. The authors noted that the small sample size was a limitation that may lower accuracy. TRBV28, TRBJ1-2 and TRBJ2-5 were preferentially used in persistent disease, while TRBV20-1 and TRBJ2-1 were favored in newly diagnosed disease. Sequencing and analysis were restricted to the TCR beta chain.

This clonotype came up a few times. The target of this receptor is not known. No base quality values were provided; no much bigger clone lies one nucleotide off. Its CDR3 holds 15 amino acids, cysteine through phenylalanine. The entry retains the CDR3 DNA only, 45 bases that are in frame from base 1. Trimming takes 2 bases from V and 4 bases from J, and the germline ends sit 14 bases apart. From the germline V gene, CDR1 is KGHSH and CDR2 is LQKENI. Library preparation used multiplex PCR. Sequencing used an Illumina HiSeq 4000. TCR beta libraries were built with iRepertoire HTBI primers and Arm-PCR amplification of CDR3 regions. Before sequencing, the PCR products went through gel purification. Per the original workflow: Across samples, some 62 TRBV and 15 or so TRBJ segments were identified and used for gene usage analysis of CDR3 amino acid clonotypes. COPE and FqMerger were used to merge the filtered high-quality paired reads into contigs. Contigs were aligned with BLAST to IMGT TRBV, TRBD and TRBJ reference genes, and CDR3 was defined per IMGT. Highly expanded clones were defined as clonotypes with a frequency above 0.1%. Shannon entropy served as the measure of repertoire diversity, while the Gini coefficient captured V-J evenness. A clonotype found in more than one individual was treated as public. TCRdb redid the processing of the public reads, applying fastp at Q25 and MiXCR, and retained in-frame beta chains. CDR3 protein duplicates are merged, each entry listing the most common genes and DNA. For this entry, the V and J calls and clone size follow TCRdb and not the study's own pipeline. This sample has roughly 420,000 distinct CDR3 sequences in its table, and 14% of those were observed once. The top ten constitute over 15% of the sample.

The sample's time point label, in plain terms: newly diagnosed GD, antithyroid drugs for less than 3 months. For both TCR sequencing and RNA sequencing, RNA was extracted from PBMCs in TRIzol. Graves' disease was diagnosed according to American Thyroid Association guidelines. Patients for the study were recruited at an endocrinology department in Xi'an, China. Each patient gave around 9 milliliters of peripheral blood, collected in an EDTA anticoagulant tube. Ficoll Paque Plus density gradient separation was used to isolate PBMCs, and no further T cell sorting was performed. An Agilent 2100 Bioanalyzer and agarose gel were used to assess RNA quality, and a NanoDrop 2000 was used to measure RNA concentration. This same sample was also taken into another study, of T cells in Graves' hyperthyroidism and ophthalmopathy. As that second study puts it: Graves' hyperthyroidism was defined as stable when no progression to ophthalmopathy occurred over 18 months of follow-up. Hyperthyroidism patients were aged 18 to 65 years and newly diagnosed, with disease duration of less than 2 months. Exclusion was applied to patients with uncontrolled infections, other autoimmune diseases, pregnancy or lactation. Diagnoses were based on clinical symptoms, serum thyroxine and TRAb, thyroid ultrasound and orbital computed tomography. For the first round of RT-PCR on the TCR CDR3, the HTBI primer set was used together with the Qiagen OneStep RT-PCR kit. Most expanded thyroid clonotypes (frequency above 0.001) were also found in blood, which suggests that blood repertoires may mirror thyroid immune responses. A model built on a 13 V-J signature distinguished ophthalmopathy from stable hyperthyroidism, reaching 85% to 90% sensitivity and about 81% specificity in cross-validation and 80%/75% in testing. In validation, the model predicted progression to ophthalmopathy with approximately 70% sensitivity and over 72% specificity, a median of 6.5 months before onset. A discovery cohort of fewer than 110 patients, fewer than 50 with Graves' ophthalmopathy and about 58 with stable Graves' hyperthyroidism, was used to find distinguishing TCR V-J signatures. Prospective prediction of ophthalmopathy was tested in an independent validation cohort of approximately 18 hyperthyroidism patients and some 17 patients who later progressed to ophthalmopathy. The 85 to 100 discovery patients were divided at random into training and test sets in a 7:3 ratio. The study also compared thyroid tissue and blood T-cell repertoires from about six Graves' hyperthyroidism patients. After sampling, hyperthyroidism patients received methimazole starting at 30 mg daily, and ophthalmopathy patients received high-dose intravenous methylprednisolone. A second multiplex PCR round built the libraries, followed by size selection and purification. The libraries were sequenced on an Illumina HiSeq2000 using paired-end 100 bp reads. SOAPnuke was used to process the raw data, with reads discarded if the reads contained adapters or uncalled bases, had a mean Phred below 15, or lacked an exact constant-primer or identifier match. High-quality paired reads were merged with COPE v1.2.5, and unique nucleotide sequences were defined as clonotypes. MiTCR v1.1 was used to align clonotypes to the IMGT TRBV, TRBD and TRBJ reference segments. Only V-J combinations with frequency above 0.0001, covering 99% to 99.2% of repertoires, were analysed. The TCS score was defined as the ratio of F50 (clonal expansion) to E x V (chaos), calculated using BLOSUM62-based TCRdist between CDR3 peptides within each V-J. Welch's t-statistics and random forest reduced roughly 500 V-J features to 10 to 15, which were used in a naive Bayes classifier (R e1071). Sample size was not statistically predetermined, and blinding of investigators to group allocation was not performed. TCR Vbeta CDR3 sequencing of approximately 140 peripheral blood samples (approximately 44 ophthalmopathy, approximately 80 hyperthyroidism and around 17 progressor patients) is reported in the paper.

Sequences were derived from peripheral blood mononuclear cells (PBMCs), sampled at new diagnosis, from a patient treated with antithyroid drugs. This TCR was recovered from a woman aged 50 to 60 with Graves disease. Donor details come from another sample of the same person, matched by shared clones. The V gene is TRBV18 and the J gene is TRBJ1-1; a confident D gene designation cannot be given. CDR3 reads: CASSPLPGVGTEAFF. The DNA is TGTGCCAGCTCACCATTACCCGGGGTGGGCACTGAAGCTTTCTTT.